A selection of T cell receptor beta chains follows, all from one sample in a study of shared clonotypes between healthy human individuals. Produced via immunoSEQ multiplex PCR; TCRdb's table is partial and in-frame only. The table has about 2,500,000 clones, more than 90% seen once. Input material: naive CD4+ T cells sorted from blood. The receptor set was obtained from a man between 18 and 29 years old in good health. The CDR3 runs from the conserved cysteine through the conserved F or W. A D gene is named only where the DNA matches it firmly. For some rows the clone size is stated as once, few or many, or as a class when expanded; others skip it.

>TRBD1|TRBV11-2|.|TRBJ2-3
TGTGCCAGCAGCTTAGAACAGGGGCTTAGCACAGATACGCAGTATTTT
CASSLEQGLSTDTQYF
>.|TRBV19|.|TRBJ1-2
TGTGCCAGTCAAGGTCGGGTACCTAACTATGGCTACACCTTC
CASQGRVPNYGYTF
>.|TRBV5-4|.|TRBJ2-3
TGTGCCAGCAGCTTGGGAGAAGCGGGTAGAAATACGCAGTATTTT
CASSLGEAGRNTQYF
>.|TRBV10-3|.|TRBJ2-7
TGTGCCATCAGTGAGTCCCAGTACATTGGGGGGCAGTACTTC
CAISESQYIGGQYF
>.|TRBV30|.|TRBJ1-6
TGTGCCTGGAGTGAGGCGGGACGGCGGGATTCACCCCTCCACTTT
CAWSEAGRRDSPLHF
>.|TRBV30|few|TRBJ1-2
TGTGCCTGGAGTGTACGGGGGAAGAGAGTTTATGGCTACACCTTC
CAWSVRGKRVYGYTF
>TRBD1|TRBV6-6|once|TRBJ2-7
TGTGCCAGCATCCAATTCGACCGGGACAGATTATACTTC
CASIQFDRDRLYF
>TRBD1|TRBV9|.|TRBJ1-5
TGTGCCAGCAGCGTGGGGACAGGGCTCGGCAATCAGCCCCAGCATTTT
CASSVGTGLGNQPQHF
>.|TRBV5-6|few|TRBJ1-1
TGTGCCAGCAGCCTACATGACAGGTTGAACACTGAAGCTTTCTTT
CASSLHDRLNTEAFF
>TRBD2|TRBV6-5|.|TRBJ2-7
TGTGCCAGCAGTTACCAGCTAGCGGGAGTTGGCGAGCAGTACTTC
CASSYQLAGVGEQYF
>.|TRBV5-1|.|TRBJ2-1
TGCGCCAGCAGCTTGGAAGGGATATCCTACAATGAGCAGTTCTTC
CASSLEGISYNEQFF
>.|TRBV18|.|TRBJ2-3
TGTGCCAGCTCACTTGACCATTCCACGTGGGATACGCAGTATTTT
CASSLDHSTWDTQYF
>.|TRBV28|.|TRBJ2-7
TGTGCCAGCAGTTTCATCGGGACAAAAATGGGGCAGTACTTC
CASSFIGTKMGQYF
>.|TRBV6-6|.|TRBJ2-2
TGTGCCAGCAGTTACTCGGCCGGGGAGCTGTTTTTT
CASSYSAGELFF
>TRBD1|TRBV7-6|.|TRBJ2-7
TGTGCCAGCAGCTTGGCGGGACAGGGGGTTCCCTACGAGCAGTACTTC
CASSLAGQGVPYEQYF
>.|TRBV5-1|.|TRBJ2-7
TGCGCCAGCAGCTTGGGGGACACCGCCTACGAGCAGTACTTC
CASSLGDTAYEQYF
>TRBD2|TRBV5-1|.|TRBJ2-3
TGCGCCAGCGAGGCGGGGGTTTACACAGATACGCAGTATTTT
CASEAGVYTDTQYF
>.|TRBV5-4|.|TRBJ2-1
TGTGCCGCAGGCCAGTACAATGAGCAGTTCTTC
CAAGQYNEQFF
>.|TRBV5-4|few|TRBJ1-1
TGTGCCAGCAGCTTGGCAGGAATGAACACTGAAGCTTTCTTT
CASSLAGMNTEAFF
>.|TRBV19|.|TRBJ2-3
TGTGCCAGTAGGGGACCTTCTAGCTCTAGCACAGATACGCAGTATTTT
CASRGPSSSSTDTQYF
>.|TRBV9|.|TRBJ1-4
TGTGCCAGCAGCGGCCAGGGATTTTTGGGGGAAAAACTGTTTTTT
CASSGQGFLGEKLFF
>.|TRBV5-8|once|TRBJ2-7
TGTGTCGAACAGAGGTCATTTAGCGAGGGCGAGCAGTACTTC
CVEQRSFSEGEQYF
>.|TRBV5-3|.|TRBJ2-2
TGTGCCAGCAGCTTAGGCCAGCCTAAGGACGGGGAGCTGTTTTTT
CASSLGQPKDGELFF
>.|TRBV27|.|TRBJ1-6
TGTGCCAGCAGTTCCCAAGACACCATCTATAATTCACCCCTCCACTTT
CASSSQDTIYNSPLHF
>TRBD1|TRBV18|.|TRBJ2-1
TGTGCCAGCTCGTCAGGGACAGTGAATGAGCAGTTCTTC
CASSSGTVNEQFF
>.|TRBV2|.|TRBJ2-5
TGTGCCAGCAGTCCCCCGGGAGAGACCCAGTACTTC
CASSPPGETQYF
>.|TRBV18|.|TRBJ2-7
TGTGCCAGCTCAAACGGGGCTCAGTACGAGCAGTACTTC
CASSNGAQYEQYF